The 23 T cell receptor beta chains below all came from one sample that was sequenced in a study of PD-L1 blockade in urothelial cancer. TCRdb's copy holds only in-frame clones and misses some; the assay was immunoSEQ multiplex PCR. The sample carries about 27,000 clones, under 90% recorded once. Specified time point: peripheral blood 6 weeks after treatment start. Sequencing used PBMCs, obtained around atezolizumab (anti-PD-L1) treatment. The receptors here all came from a man in his 70s with urothelial cancer.

The rearrangement links TRBV5-6 to TRBJ2-7; D is uncertain. Germline V gene lookup returns CDR1 SGHDT and CDR2 YYEEEE. The CDR3 sequence is 12 residues long. Trimming removed 4 bases at V and 2 bases at J, with 7 bases between. CDR3 sequence (DNA): TGTGCCAGCAGCGTAAACACCTACGAGCAGTACTTC. It encodes CASSVNTYEQYF. The variable domain in full, completed from reference TRBV5-6 and TRBJ2-7, reads DAGVTQSPTHLIKTRGQQVTLRCSPKSGHDTVSWYQQALGQGPQFIFQYYEEEERQRGNFPDRFSGHQFPNYSSELNVNALLLGDSALYLCASSVNTYEQYFGPGTRLTVT.

The sample holds a few counts of this clone. The chain uses TRBV6-1 and TRBJ1-1; D ambiguous. CDR1 is MNHNS and CDR2 is SASEGT in the germline V gene. The V end was cut by 2 bases, the J end by 5 bases, with 9 bases between. This CDR3 has 13 residues. The CDR3 spells CASSEMGRTEAFF. For the CDR3, the DNA is TGTGCCAGCAGTGAAATGGGGAGAACTGAAGCTTTCTTT.

This CDR3 is CATTSGSYEQYF. In nucleotides, the CDR3 is TGTGCCACGACTAGCGGGAGTTACGAGCAGTACTTC. The rearrangement uses TRBV10-3 and TRBJ2-7; the match to TRBD2 covers 12 bases. This CDR3 is 12 amino acids long. Germline V gene lookup returns CDR1 ENHRY and CDR2 SYGVKD. The J segment lost 4 bases and the V segment lost 10 bases, leaving 2 bases of the junction unmatched.

This chain uses TRBV30 with TRBJ2-7; D might be TRBD2 (6 bases). The CDR3 has 14 residues. Germline CDR1 is GTSNPN and CDR2 is SVGIG (reference sequence). Trimming stripped 5 bases from V and 3 bases from J, with 17 bases between. In DNA form, the CDR3 reads TGTGCCTGGGATGTAGGGACTGGACTCTACGAGCAGTACTTC. Its translation is CAWDVGTGLYEQYF.

This clone was seen more than once but under ten times. J is TRBJ2-1 and V is TRBV4-1; no firm D call. The length of the CDR3 is 16 residues. Trimming shortened V by 1 base and J by 3 bases, and 13 bases separated the two germline ends. Germline V CDR1 and CDR2: MGHRA, YSYEKL. The CDR3 DNA reads as TGCGCCAGCAGCCAAGTTGACATGTTGGTCTACAATGAGCAGTTCTTC. It encodes CASSQVDMLVYNEQFF.

The chain uses TRBV18 and TRBJ1-4; D gene unclear. V was pared by 3 bases and J by 6 bases, with 8 bases between. In germline, CDR1 is KGHSH, CDR2 LQKENI. CDR3 length: 13 amino acids. CDR3 in amino acids: CASSPEGDEKLFF. The CDR3 DNA follows: TGTGCCAGCTCACCCGAGGGTGATGAAAAACTGTTTTTT.

J is TRBJ2-7 and V is TRBV4-1; D not certain. The V gene's germline CDR1 is MGHRA and CDR2 YSYEKL. The CDR3 loop spans 13 amino acids. Trimming shortened V by 3 bases and J by 5 bases, and 11 bases separated the two germline ends. CDR3 residues: CASSHLREDEQYF. As DNA, the CDR3 is TGCGCCAGCAGCCACCTACGAGAGGACGAGCAGTACTTC.

This clone came up once. The gene calls are TRBV19 and TRBJ2-7, with 7 bases aligning to TRBD1. The CDR3 has 14 amino acids. Germline values: CDR1 LNHDA, CDR2 SQIVND (reference sequence). The J segment lost 5 bases and the V segment lost 5 bases, leaving 9 bases of the junction unmatched. This CDR3 reads CASSVTGANHEQYF. CDR3 nucleotide sequence: TGTGCCAGTAGTGTCACAGGGGCAAACCACGAGCAGTACTTC.

This chain links TRBV5-1 with TRBJ2-1; 11 nucleotides match TRBD2. V shed 6 bases, J shed 3 bases, and the junction held 5 bases outside the gene matches. CDR3 length equals 15 residues. Germline CDR1 is SGHRS and CDR2 is YFSETQ. CDR3 amino acids: CASKIGTSGYNEQFF. In DNA form, the CDR3 reads TGCGCCAGCAAGATCGGGACTAGCGGCTACAATGAGCAGTTCTTC.

This clone came up a few times. The rearrangement joins TRBV7-2 to TRBJ1-4; D is ambiguous. Germline CDR1 is SGHTA and CDR2 is FQGNSA. Trimming removed 2 bases from V and 6 bases from J, with 7 bases in between. This CDR3 spans 13 amino acids. The CDR3 here is CASSLLSDEKLFF. The CDR3 DNA sequence: TGTGCCAGCAGCTTATTGTCAGATGAAAAACTGTTTTTT. Using reference TRBV7-2 and TRBJ1-4 for the parts outside the CDR3, the full variable domain is GAGVSQSPSNKVTEKGKDVELRCDPISGHTALYWYRQSLGQGLEFLIYFQGNSAPDKSGLPSDRFSAERTGGSVSTLTIQRTQQEDSAVYLCASSLLSDEKLFFGSGTQLSVL.

This chain joins TRBV6-5 and TRBJ2-2; 8 bases are shared with TRBD1. Germline assignment: CDR1 MNHEY and CDR2 SVGAGI. Trimming removed 4 bases from V and 5 bases from J; junction bases left unmatched: 6. The CDR3 extends over 15 amino acids. CDR3: CASSSRTGSTGELFF. DNA for the CDR3: TGTGCCAGCAGTTCAAGGACAGGGTCGACCGGGGAGCTGTTTTTT.

CDR3 nucleotide sequence: TGTGCCAGTAGTAGGTACAGGGGCGACACAGATACGCAGTATTTT. It yields the protein CASSRYRGDTDTQYF. V usage is TRBV19 and J usage is TRBJ2-3, with 7 bases fitting TRBD1. CDR3 length: 15 residues. Germline V gene data show CDR1 as LNHDA and CDR2 as SQIVND (reference sequence). Trimming at V came to 4 bases and at J to 2 bases, leaving 6 bases not matched to a gene. Full variable domain (remainder filled in from reference TRBV19 and TRBJ2-3): DGGITQSPKYLFRKEGQNVTLSCEQNLNHDAMYWYRQDPGQGLRLIYYSQIVNDFQKGDIAEGYSVSREKKESFPLTVTSAQKNPTAFYLCASSRYRGDTDTQYFGPGTRLTVL.

This clone has just one count. The chain is built from TRBV5-1 and TRBJ2-5; D is ambiguous. V was pared by 7 bases and J by 3 bases, with 7 bases between. The CDR3 contains 11 residues. Looked up from germline, CDR1 is SGHRS and CDR2 is YFSETQ. The CDR3 is CASREEETQYF. Here the CDR3 DNA reads TGCGCCAGCCGAGAGGAAGAGACCCAGTACTTC.

The CDR3 loop is CASSQWPGTRTEAFF. For the CDR3, the DNA is TGTGCCAGCAGCCAATGGCCGGGAACACGGACTGAAGCTTTCTTT. V gene TRBV16 combines with J gene TRBJ1-1; no clear D. V gave up 1 base and J gave up 5 bases, with 14 bases separating them. The CDR3 is 15 residues long. Germline lookup yields CDR1 KGHSY and CDR2 FQNENV.

This sequence joins TRBV13 and TRBJ2-1, with 8 positions matching TRBD2. This CDR3 is 20 amino acids long. Germline V gives CDR1 PRHDT, CDR2 FYEKMQ (reference sequence). V shed 6 bases, J shed 1 base, and the junction held 20 bases outside the gene matches. CDR3 coding DNA: TGTGCCAGCAGTTCCCTTCGAGTAGCGGGGACTGAGAGATCCTACAATGAGCAGTTCTTC. Amino acids: CASSSLRVAGTERSYNEQFF.

Only one count was recorded for this clone. This chain links TRBV7-9 with TRBJ1-1; D is uncertain. V dropped 5 bases and J dropped 0 bases, with 7 bases sitting between them. Germline lookup yields CDR1 SEHNR and CDR2 FQNEAQ (reference sequence). This CDR3 is built from 13 residues. This chain's CDR3 is CASSESMNTEAFF. CDR3 in DNA: TGTGCCAGCAGCGAGAGCATGAACACTGAAGCTTTCTTT.

The rearrangement links TRBV27 to TRBJ2-4; TRBD1 matches at 8 bases. This CDR3 has 18 residues. Germline V gene sequence: CDR1 MNHEY, CDR2 SMNVEV (reference sequence). Unmatched junction bases numbered 12, after V lost 3 bases and J lost 2 bases. CDR3 coding DNA: TGTGCCAGCAGTTTGGGGATCCCAGGGGGCTCGTCCAAAAACATTCAGTACTTC. Amino acid sequence: CASSLGIPGGSSKNIQYF.

The chain combines TRBV28 with TRBJ1-3; 9 positions agree with TRBD1. The V gene's germline CDR1 is MDHEN and CDR2 SYDVKM. The CDR3 length is 14 residues. The ends lost 6 bases at V and 5 bases at J; junction bases unmatched: 5. The CDR3 loop is CASSLDRGRNTIYF. The DNA for the CDR3 is TGTGCCAGCAGCCTGGACAGGGGAAGAAACACCATATATTTT.

This clone was recorded only once. The chain combines TRBV7-6 with TRBJ2-7; 8 nucleotides agree with TRBD1. From germline, CDR1 is SGHVS and CDR2 FNYEAQ. J was trimmed by 5 bases and V by 5 bases; bases with no gene match: 26. This CDR3 spans 20 amino acids. DNA of the CDR3: TGTGCCAGCAGCCCCCGGGGACAGGCGGCTTCCTTACCGCGCGATAACGAGCAGTACTTC. Its translation is CASSPRGQAASLPRDNEQYF.

The chain uses TRBV19 and TRBJ2-2, with TRBD1 matching over 7 bases. The V gene's germline CDR1 is LNHDA and CDR2 SQIVND (reference sequence). The V gene end was trimmed by 1 base and the J gene end by 6 bases; junction bases not matched to a gene: 5. The CDR3 runs to 15 residues. CDR3 protein: CASSIVGGAAGELFF. The CDR3 nucleotides are TGTGCCAGTAGTATAGTAGGGGGCGCCGCCGGGGAGCTGTTTTTT.

This chain connects TRBV2 to TRBJ1-1, with 8 nucleotides matching TRBD1. Losses at the gene ends were 8 bases for V and 4 bases for J; bases not matched to a gene: 9. The CDR3 sequence is 14 residues long. The V gene's germline CDR1 is SNHLY and CDR2 FYNNEI. DNA of the CDR3: TGTGCCAGCGGGGCAGGACAGGGCTTCACTGAAGCTTTCTTT. Translating gives CASGAGQGFTEAFF.

CDR3 residues: CASSQEIAGYGYTF. The DNA for the CDR3 is TGTGCCAGCAGCCAAGAGATAGCGGGCTATGGCTACACCTTC. This rearrangement joins TRBV14 to TRBJ1-2; the D is unclear. V lost 0 bases, J lost 4 bases, and 9 bases lay in between. The CDR3 spans 14 residues. From germline, CDR1 is SGHDN and CDR2 FVKESK.

The rearrangement joins TRBV4-1 to TRBJ2-6; no firm D call. V shed 4 bases and J shed 0 bases, with 10 bases lying between them. The CDR3 spans 16 residues. CDR1 and CDR2 (germline): MGHRA, YSYEKL. The CDR3 DNA is TGCGCCAGCAGCCTAGACATCAGCTCTGGGGCCAACGTCCTGACTTTC. Its translation: CASSLDISSGANVLTF.